A single sample gave rise to the 16 T cell receptor beta chains below, sequenced in a study of Ad26.COV2.S vaccination and SARS-CoV-2 variants. The data were produced by immunoSEQ multiplex PCR, yet TCRdb's version contains in-frame clones alone and is incomplete. The sample lists about 480,000 clones; approximately 90% were seen once. The treatment here: over 15 received Ad26.COV2.S at low or high dose, single or two shots; roughly five received placebo; per-sample allocation not given. Samples came from day 63 after the first vaccine or placebo injection. The source was peripheral blood, collected in a trial of Ad26.COV2.S vaccine versus placebo. These receptors were taken from a person aged 18-65 years who received the Ad26.COV2.S COVID-19 vaccine or a placebo.

This chain joins TRBV5-1 and TRBJ1-5; tentatively, D is TRBD1 (6 bases). CDR1 SGHRS and CDR2 YFSETQ come from the germline V gene. Trimming took off 4 bases at V and 2 bases at J, with 16 bases between the two ends. The CDR3 runs to 16 residues. This CDR3 is CASSPRPDRGNQPQHF. The CDR3, as DNA: TGCGCCAGCAGCCCGCGACCGGACAGAGGCAATCAGCCCCAGCATTTT.

J is TRBJ2-3 and V is TRBV30; D uncertain. The CDR3 runs 13 residues. Germline CDR1 and CDR2: GTSNPN and SVGIG (reference sequence). V lost 3 bases and J lost 5, with 12 bases in between. CDR3 sequence: CAWSGLPEDTQYF. CDR3 sequence (DNA): TGTGCCTGGAGCGGGCTCCCGGAAGATACGCAGTATTTT. Full variable domain (rest looked up from reference TRBV30 and TRBJ2-3): SQTIHQWPATLVQPVGSPLSLECTVEGTSNPNLYWYRQAAGRGLQLLFYSVGIGQISSEVPQNLSASRPQDRQFILSSKKLLLSDSGFYLCAWSGLPEDTQYFGPGTRLTVL.

This rearrangement joins TRBV11-2 to TRBJ2-5, with a possible D match to TRBD2 (5 bases). The CDR3 has 14 residues. Germline V gene data show CDR1 as SGHAT and CDR2 as FQNNGV. The V end was cut by 0 bases, the J end by 8 bases, with 13 bases between. The CDR3 loop is CASSLDPAEGTQYF. The CDR3 region has the DNA TGTGCCAGCAGCTTAGATCCTGCTGAGGGTACCCAGTACTTC.

V gene TRBV6-2 or TRBV6-3 combines with J gene TRBJ2-2; 11 nucleotides line up with TRBD2. The CDR3 spans 16 residues. Trimming removed 2 bases from V and 6 bases from J; junction bases left unmatched: 5. Per the germline V gene, CDR1 is MNHEY and CDR2 is SVGEGT. CDR3 sequence (DNA): TGTGCCAGCAGTTACAGAGTAGCGGGAGGGGCCGGGGAGCTGTTTTTT. It translates to CASSYRVAGGAGELFF.

The rearrangement joins TRBV12-3 or TRBV12-4 to TRBJ2-3; D call uncertain. The V end lost 5 bases, the J end lost 0 bases, and 3 bases lay between the germline ends. The CDR3 contains 12 residues. CDR3 bases: TGTGCCAGCAGTGCGAGCACAGATACGCAGTATTTT. It encodes CASSASTDTQYF.

V and J are TRBV6-2 or TRBV6-3 and TRBJ2-7; D may correspond to TRBD1 or TRBD2 (5 bases each). Germline-derived CDR1 and CDR2 are MNHEY and SVGEGT. Trimming removed 6 bases from V and 4 bases from J, with 22 bases in between. This CDR3 region has 16 residues. CDR3 protein: CASSKTSGPFGYEQYF. The CDR3 nucleotides are TGTGCCAGCAGCAAAACCTCGGGACCCTTCGGGTACGAGCAGTACTTC.

This clone was seen just once. The chain employs TRBV30 and TRBJ2-1; 11 bases align to TRBD2. The V and J ends lost 4 bases and 9 bases, in that order; junction bases with no gene match: 14. Per germline, CDR1 GTSNPN and CDR2 SVGIG (reference sequence). The CDR3 has 16 amino acids. CDR3 DNA: TGTGCCTGGACTACCAAGACTAGCGGGATTAGGAGTGAGCAGTTCTTC. Its protein is CAWTTKTSGIRSEQFF. The full variable domain, rest sourced from reference TRBV30 and TRBJ2-1, is SQTIHQWPATLVQPVGSPLSLECTVEGTSNPNLYWYRQAAGRGLQLLFYSVGIGQISSEVPQNLSASRPQDRQFILSSKKLLLSDSGFYLCAWTTKTSGIRSEQFFGPGTRLTVL.

The chain employs TRBV7-2 and TRBJ2-1, with TRBD2 identical over 10 bases. There are 15 residues in the CDR3. In germline, CDR1 is SGHTA, CDR2 FQGNSA. V lost 1 base to trimming and J lost 4 bases; unmatched junction nucleotides: 1. DNA of the CDR3: TGTGCCAGCAGCTTAGTACTAGCGGGGTACAATGAGCAGTTCTTC. As protein: CASSLVLAGYNEQFF.

Ten or more counts support this clone. The V gene is TRBV7-9, the J gene TRBJ2-2; 10 bases agree with TRBD2. The CDR3 covers 18 residues. The germline V gene has CDR1 SEHNR and CDR2 FQNEAQ (reference sequence). The V gene end was trimmed by 5 bases and the J gene end by 4 bases; junction bases not matched to a gene: 13. The CDR3 reads CASSPTALAGVGTGELFF. In DNA form, the CDR3 reads TGTGCCAGCAGCCCGACGGCCCTAGCGGGAGTCGGCACCGGGGAGCTGTTTTTT.

The chain recombines TRBV7-3 with TRBJ1-5; D remains unclear. The CDR3 covers 14 residues. Germline CDR1 is SGHTA and CDR2 is FQGTGA. Trimming took 1 base from V and 0 from J, leaving 4 bases between them. The CDR3 DNA reads TGTGCCAGCAGCTTAATAGATAGCAATCAGCCCCAGCATTTT. This encodes CASSLIDSNQPQHF.

The rearrangement uses TRBV7-2 and TRBJ1-1; D gene unclear. The germline V gene encodes CDR1 SGHTA and CDR2 FQGNSA. The V end lost 1 base, the J end lost 6 bases, and 15 bases lay between the germline ends. The CDR3 has 15 amino acids. Here the CDR3 reads CASSLVRRVDAEAFF. For the CDR3, the DNA is TGTGCCAGCAGCTTAGTCCGTAGGGTCGACGCTGAAGCTTTCTTT.

The rearrangement uses TRBV19 and TRBJ1-4; possibly TRBD1 for D (6 bases). Germline V gene data show CDR1 as LNHDA and CDR2 as SQIVND (reference sequence). V dropped 5 bases and J dropped 8 bases, with 12 bases sitting between them. CDR3 size: 13 residues. CDR3 nucleotide sequence: TGTGCCAGTAGTCCCACAGGGTTCGAAAAACTGTTTTTT. It encodes CASSPTGFEKLFF.

The chain recombines TRBV28 with TRBJ2-1; maybe TRBD2 (5 bases). The CDR3 covers 12 residues. Germline values: CDR1 MDHEN, CDR2 SYDVKM. V was pared by 6 bases and J by 8 bases, with 11 bases between. The CDR3 DNA reads as TGTGCCAGCAGGGGGAGCAGGTATGAGCAGTTCTTC. The encoded protein is CASRGSRYEQFF.

This clone has just one count. This rearrangement joins TRBV2 to TRBJ1-1; maybe TRBD1 (5 bases). The germline V gene encodes CDR1 SNHLY and CDR2 FYNNEI. This CDR3 region has 8 residues. Trimming cost V 10 bases and J 10 bases, with 7 bases left between them. The CDR3 spells CANRIAFF. Here the CDR3 DNA reads TGTGCCAACAGGATAGCTTTCTTT.

This clone was counted a few times. The DNA for the CDR3 is TGTGCCAGCAGCTTGCATCAAAGCTCCTACGAGCAGTACTTC. Translated, it gives CASSLHQSSYEQYF. The chain couples TRBV5-4 to TRBJ2-7; D uncertain. V gave up 1 base and J gave up 0 bases, with 8 bases separating them. Germline lookup yields CDR1 SGHNT and CDR2 YYREEE (reference sequence). The length of the CDR3 is 14 residues. Complete variable domain (other parts from reference TRBV5-4 and TRBJ2-7): ETGVTQSPTHLIKTRGQQVTLRCSSQSGHNTVSWYQQALGQGPQFIFQYYREEENGRGNFPPRFSGLQFPNYSSELNVNALELDDSALYLCASSLHQSSYEQYFGPGTRLTVT.

The chain has TRBV7-9 and TRBJ1-4; D call uncertain. Trimming took 5 bases from V and 8 from J, leaving 18 bases between them. CDR1 is SEHNR, CDR2 FQNEAQ, per germline (reference sequence). This CDR3 spans 15 amino acids. DNA of the CDR3: TGTGCCAGCAGCCCAGAGCCCCCTTTGGGGGAAAAACTGTTTTTT. Its translation: CASSPEPPLGEKLFF.